This T cell receptor (beta chain) was recovered during a study of control samples from healthy donors and cancer patients. Assay: immunoSEQ multiplex PCR; the TCRdb copy retains only in-frame clones and omits some. Among 25,000 to 30,000 clones listed, about 90% were seen once. The CDR3 length is 12 residues. CDR1 and CDR2 from the germline V gene are SGHTA and FQGNSA. V was clipped by 5 bases and J by 2 bases, with 5 bases between them. The sequenced material came from formalin-fixed, paraffin-embedded tissue. The source is a female donor with melanoma. The chain recombines TRBV7-2 with TRBJ2-3; D is undetermined. CDR3 DNA: TGTGCCAGCAGCGGCTCCACAGATACGCAGTATTTT. Protein product: CASSGSTDTQYF.